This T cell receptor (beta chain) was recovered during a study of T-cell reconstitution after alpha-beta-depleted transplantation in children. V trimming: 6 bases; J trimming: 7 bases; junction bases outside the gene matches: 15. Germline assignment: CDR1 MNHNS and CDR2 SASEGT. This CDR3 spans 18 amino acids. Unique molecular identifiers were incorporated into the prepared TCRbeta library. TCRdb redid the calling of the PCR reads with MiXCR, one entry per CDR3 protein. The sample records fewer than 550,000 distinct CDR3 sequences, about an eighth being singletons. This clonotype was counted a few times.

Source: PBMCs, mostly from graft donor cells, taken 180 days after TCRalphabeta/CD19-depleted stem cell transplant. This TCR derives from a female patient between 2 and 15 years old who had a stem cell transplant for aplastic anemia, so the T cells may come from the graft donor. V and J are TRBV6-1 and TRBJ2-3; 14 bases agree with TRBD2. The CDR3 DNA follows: TGTGCCAGCAGCTGGAACCCGGGACTAGCGGGAGTGAGGTATACGCAGTATTTT. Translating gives CASSWNPGLAGVRYTQYF.